The text below deals with one TCR beta chain. The target antigen is unknown. Between the trimmed V and J ends, which lost 3 bases and 8 bases, there was a span of 12 bases. CDR1 SGHNT and CDR2 YYREEE come from the germline V gene (reference sequence). The CDR3 extends over 13 amino acids. Only Caucasian adults living in Nashville, Tennessee served as donors. The data originate from a study of shared clonotypes between healthy human individuals. Study-level background: With ages of 18 to 49, the donors were two women and three men. CD4 naive and memory got three plates each, CD8 naive two, CD8 memory one. General study findings and limits: Around 5% was the fraction of naive CD4 clonotypes found shared across several donors.

The method was immunoSEQ multiplex PCR; TCRdb's version includes in-frame clones alone and lacks a portion of them. The sample lists approximately 340,000 clones; roughly 70% were seen once. The material sequenced was memory CD4+ T cells sorted from blood. The sample's subset: CD45RA-negative fraction. The receptor was derived from a man aged 25 to 45 in good health. The V call is TRBV5-4, the J call TRBJ2-1; D gene uncertain. In DNA, the CDR3 is TGTGCCAGCAGCTCTAAAGACGGGCATGAGCAGTTCTTC. The encoded protein is CASSSKDGHEQFF.